This TCR beta chain was observed in a study of blood T cell repertoires in COVID-19. This clone was picked up one time. Unmatched junction bases numbered 7, after V lost 5 bases and J lost 1 base. Germline CDR1 and CDR2: MNHEY and SVGAGI. CDR3 size: 15 residues. Sequenced by immunoSEQ multiplex PCR; TCRdb stores in-frame clones only, minus some. The sample gives over 200,000 clones, 91% of which show up once; 1.2% is in the top ten. The receptor comes from a human donor in a cohort exposed to, infected with or recovered from COVID-19 (not recorded which). The donor label of this sample is uncertain. Sequenced material: PBMCs or T cells enriched from blood (not recorded which). This chain uses TRBV6-5 with TRBJ1-1; 7 bases match TRBD1. The chain's CDR3 is CASSLPDRKNTEAFF. The CDR3 coding sequence is TGTGCCAGCAGTCTCCCGGACAGGAAGAACACTGAAGCTTTCTTT.